A single sample gave rise to the 4 T cell receptor beta chains below, sequenced in a study of cytomegalovirus exposure and HLA in healthy donors. The PCR made use of 60 Vbeta and 13 Jbeta primers. Measured with immunoSEQ multiplex PCR; TCRdb has only the in-frame clones, and not every one. The data hold about 230,000 clones, with roughly 81% observed a single time. The sequencing input was PBMCs. All receptors come from a girl aged 2-9 years in good health and CMV-seronegative.

This clone appeared a few times. This chain connects TRBV4-1 to TRBJ2-1; 10 positions match TRBD2. The germline CDR1 and CDR2 sequences are MGHRA and YSYEKL. The CDR3 length is 18 residues. J was trimmed by 4 bases and V by 0 bases; bases with no gene match: 9. DNA of the CDR3: TGCGCCAGCAGCCAAGATCGGTCCCTAGCGGGGGTTTACAATGAGCAGTTCTTC. This codes for CASSQDRSLAGVYNEQFF.

V is TRBV10-3 and J is TRBJ2-2; D is uncertain. V lost 11 bases and J lost 3, with 10 bases in between. Looked up from germline, CDR1 is ENHRY and CDR2 is SYGVKD. The CDR3 runs to 12 residues. CDR3 nucleotide sequence: TGTGCCTCACGCGACTACACCGGGGAGCTGTTTTTT. Translation gives CASRDYTGELFF.

This clone was counted once. The genes are TRBV5-1 and TRBJ1-6; possible D gene TRBD1, 5 bases. Per the germline V gene, CDR1 is SGHRS and CDR2 is YFSETQ. The V gene lost 2 bases and the J gene lost 0 bases, with 12 bases spanning the gap. The CDR3 covers 17 residues. CDR3 loop: CASSFQGHGSYNSPLHF. The CDR3 nucleotides are TGCGCCAGCAGCTTCCAGGGCCACGGCTCCTATAATTCACCCCTCCACTTT. Full variable domain (outside the CDR3, taken from reference TRBV5-1 and TRBJ1-6): KAGVTQTPRYLIKTRGQQVTLSCSPISGHRSVSWYQQTPGQGLQFLFEYFSETQRNKGNFPGRFSGRQFSNSRSEMNVSTLELGDSALYLCASSFQGHGSYNSPLHFGNGTRLTVT.

The CDR3: CASSWVGSDEQYF. CDR3 bases: TGTGCCAGCAGCTGGGTCGGGAGTGACGAGCAGTACTTC. The V call is TRBV5-6, the J call TRBJ2-5, with D maybe TRBD2 (6 bases). The J call may be incorrect, as the DNA end agrees better with TRBJ2-7. Germline V gene sequence: CDR1 SGHDT, CDR2 YYEEEE. This CDR3 comprises 13 residues.